In this sample, the clone carrying this T cell receptor beta chain turned up a few times. No antigen is known for it. This record belongs to a study of cytomegalovirus exposure and HLA in healthy donors. Study results and caveats: The later analysis indicated that the majority of CMV-associated TCR beta chains appeared HLA-restricted. It was assumed in the presence/absence analyses that sequencing depth was roughly uniform across donors. The classifier reportedly diagnosed cytomegalovirus status with high specificity and sensitivity.

This CDR3 comprises 14 residues. Germline V gene sequence: CDR1 SNHLY, CDR2 FYNNEI. Trimming took 6 bases from V and 3 from J; bases not matched to a gene: 5. It was with 60 Vbeta and 13 Jbeta primers that the PCR ran. Original methodology: A follow-up analysis tallied 65 million to 80 million unique TCR beta chains, roughly 11 million shared. Clones were read by immunoSEQ multiplex PCR, and TCRdb kept only the in-frame ones, dropping some. V and J calls and clone size follow that table, whereas D and trimming were derived from the DNA. The data show around 140,000 clones, approximately 8.9% seen once.

The specimen was PBMCs. The chain employs TRBV2 and TRBJ2-7; the match to TRBD2 covers 10 bases. This TCR was recovered from a woman in her thirties or forties in good health and CMV-seropositive. The CDR3 coding sequence is TGTGCCAGCAGAGGATCTAGCGGGGGCTACGAGCAGTACTTC. Its translation: CASRGSSGGYEQYF.